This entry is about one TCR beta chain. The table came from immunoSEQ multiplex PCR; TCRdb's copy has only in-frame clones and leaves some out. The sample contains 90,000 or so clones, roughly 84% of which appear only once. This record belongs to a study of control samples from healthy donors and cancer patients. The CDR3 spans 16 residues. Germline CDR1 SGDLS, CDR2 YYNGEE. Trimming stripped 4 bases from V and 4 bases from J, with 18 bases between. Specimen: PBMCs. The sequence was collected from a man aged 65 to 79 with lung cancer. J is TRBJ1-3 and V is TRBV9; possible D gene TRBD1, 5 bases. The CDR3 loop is CASSPTTGGWGNTIYF. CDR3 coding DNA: TGTGCCAGCAGCCCCACCACAGGAGGGTGGGGAAACACCATATATTTT.